This entry concerns a single T cell receptor beta chain. The antigen is not known. Germline-derived CDR1 and CDR2 are GTSNPN and SVGIG (reference sequence). V lost 2 bases, J lost 4 bases, and 11 bases lay in between. CDR3 length: 13 residues. The repertoire was sequenced with immunoSEQ multiplex PCR; TCRdb's copy has only in-frame clones and lacks some. Of 95,000 to 150,000 clones in the sample, about 90% are singletons; the top ten hold approximately 6.6%. This specimen comes from a study of radiotherapy plus CTLA-4 blockade in lung cancer. Findings and caveats of the study: Expansion of tumor-derived TCR clones was observed in blood after radiotherapy plus ipilimumab.

This sequence joins TRBV30 and TRBJ1-2; D gene unclear. The source of this sequence is a human donor with non-small cell lung cancer that progressed on radiotherapy plus ipilimumab. The source was peripheral blood, collected from a patient treated with radiotherapy plus ipilimumab. The DNA of the CDR3 is TGTGCCTGGAGTCCCGTGGAAGGCTATGGCTACACCTTC. It translates to CAWSPVEGYGYTF.